Below, 18 T cell receptor beta chains from the same sample are listed, as sequenced in a study of blood T cell repertoires in COVID-19 (dated by TCRdb to about 2020). The library was obtained by the immunoSEQ multiplex PCR assay. In TCRdb, the immuneACCESS table is reduced to in-frame sequences with V and J assigned. These tables do not hold every clone; where another copy was compared, an unresolved V gene accounts for under half, and the others remain unexplained. This sample comprises 210,000 or so clones, 70% to 90% of them detected only once. Approximately 1.5% of the sample rests with the top ten. Sequencing input: peripheral blood. The receptors were gathered from a man between 18 and 35 years old with active or convalescent COVID-19.

This clone was found once. This chain joins TRBV3-1 (or the pseudogene TRBV3-2) and TRBJ2-1; D not resolved. V dropped 5 bases and J dropped 5 bases, with 13 bases sitting between them. Per germline, CDR1 LGHDT and CDR2 YNNKEL (reference sequence). The length of the CDR3 is 14 residues. The CDR3 nucleotides are TGTGCCAGCAGCAGACATCTTCCCGACAATGAGCAGTTCTTC. This translates into CASSRHLPDNEQFF.

This chain joins TRBV14 and TRBJ2-7; D call uncertain. The CDR3 consists of 15 residues. V was clipped by 0 bases and J by 2 bases, with 11 bases between them. CDR1 and CDR2 (germline): SGHDN, FVKESK. This CDR3 is CASSQDSYTAYEQYF. The CDR3 nucleotides read TGTGCCAGCAGCCAAGATTCTTACACCGCCTACGAGCAGTACTTC.

The chain combines TRBV3-1 (or the pseudogene TRBV3-2) with TRBJ2-5, with D tentatively TRBD1 (6 bases). Trimming removed 0 bases from V and 5 bases from J, with 16 bases in between. The germline V gene has CDR1 LGHDT and CDR2 YNNKEL (reference sequence). The length of the CDR3 is 16 residues. CDR3 loop: CASSQEPPKGEETQYF. In nucleotides, the CDR3 is TGTGCCAGCAGCCAAGAGCCGCCTAAGGGGGAGGAGACCCAGTACTTC.

This chain uses TRBV30 with TRBJ2-5; D call uncertain. V was trimmed by 1 base and J by 4 bases, leaving 7 bases between them. The CDR3 spans 12 residues. Germline loops: CDR1 GTSNPN, CDR2 SVGIG (reference sequence). CDR3 sequence: CAWSGPSETQYF. In DNA form, the CDR3 reads TGTGCCTGGAGTGGGCCATCAGAGACCCAGTACTTC.

The chain employs TRBV18 and TRBJ2-5, with TRBD1 as a possible D gene (6 bases). This CDR3 comprises 15 residues. Germline V gene data show CDR1 as KGHSH and CDR2 as LQKENI. The V gene lost 6 bases and the J gene lost 2 bases, with 16 bases spanning the gap. The CDR3 loop reads CASSLGTGNQETQYF. CDR3 sequence (DNA): TGTGCCAGCTCCCTCGGAACAGGGAATCAAGAGACCCAGTACTTC.

The J gene is TRBJ1-2, the V gene TRBV28; unclear D gene. Trimming cost V 5 bases and J 1 base, with 5 bases left between them. Germline V gene data show CDR1 as MDHEN and CDR2 as SYDVKM. This CDR3 region has 12 residues. CDR3 in amino acids: CASSINNYGYTF. The CDR3 coding sequence is TGTGCCAGCAGTATAAATAACTATGGCTACACCTTC.

The chain links TRBV7-9 to TRBJ2-1; D not resolved. Per the germline V gene, CDR1 is SEHNR and CDR2 is FQNEAQ (reference sequence). This CDR3 has 13 residues. V was cut by 1 base and J by 6 bases, with 7 bases left in between. The chain's CDR3 is CASSLVSTNEQFF. The CDR3, as DNA: TGTGCCAGCAGCTTAGTGTCTACCAATGAGCAGTTCTTC.

V gene TRBV9 combines with J gene TRBJ2-1; tentatively, D is TRBD2 (6 bases). The CDR3 contains 15 residues. Germline CDR1 and CDR2: SGDLS and YYNGEE. V was shortened by 3 bases and J by 9 bases, with 19 bases between the two germline ends. This chain's CDR3 is CASSGNLDYLAEQFF. The CDR3 nucleotides read TGTGCCAGCAGCGGCAACCTGGACTATTTAGCTGAGCAGTTCTTC.

This clone was detected only once. This CDR3 is missing its conserved last phenylalanine or tryptophan, likely due to a read error. No DNA is shown, since the ends of the CDR3 on it are uncertain; the CDR3 is the one TCRdb lists. This chain connects TRBV28 to TRBJ2-7; the D segment call TRBD1 is taken from the table without a DNA check. The CDR3 has 10 residues if both end residues are counted. The germline CDR1 and CDR2 sequences are MDHEN and SYDVKM. The CDR3 region is CASSLLQGAL.

The V call is TRBV30, the J call TRBJ1-6, with D possibly being TRBD1 (6 bases). The V gene lost 0 bases and the J gene lost 8 bases, with 17 bases spanning the gap. The CDR3 is made up of 16 amino acids. Germline V gene data show CDR1 as GTSNPN and CDR2 as SVGIG (reference sequence). CDR3 residues: CAWSVRAGRGDSPLHF. The CDR3 DNA sequence: TGTGCCTGGAGTGTACGAGCAGGGAGGGGGGATTCACCCCTCCACTTT.

The chain combines TRBV6-5 with TRBJ1-2; 8 nucleotides agree with TRBD1. Germline lookup yields CDR1 MNHEY and CDR2 SVGAGI. V trimming: 5 bases; J trimming: 8 bases; junction bases outside the gene matches: 10. The CDR3 loop spans 14 amino acids. CDR3 nucleotide sequence: TGTGCCAGCAGTCCAGGGGGCGCGGGAAGAGGCTACACCTTC. Translating gives CASSPGGAGRGYTF.

CDR3 protein: CASSPSGVFF. The CDR3 DNA is TGTGCCAGCAGCCCCAGTGGAGTTTTCTTT. The gene calls are TRBV7-9 and TRBJ1-1; D gene ambiguous. This CDR3 region has 10 residues. Germline V gives CDR1 SEHNR, CDR2 FQNEAQ (reference sequence). Trimming left V 5 bases short and J 13 bases short, with 11 bases between.

This chain uses TRBV7-2 with TRBJ1-4; 8 bases align to TRBD1. V lost 8 bases to trimming and J lost 6 bases; unmatched junction nucleotides: 5. CDR1 is SGHTA and CDR2 is FQGNSA in the germline V gene. This CDR3 spans 13 amino acids. The CDR3 DNA sequence: TGTGCCAGCTCGGACAGGGTTTATGAAAAACTGTTTTTT. It yields the protein CASSDRVYEKLFF. Full variable domain (rest looked up from reference TRBV7-2 and TRBJ1-4): GAGVSQSPSNKVTEKGKDVELRCDPISGHTALYWYRQSLGQGLEFLIYFQGNSAPDKSGLPSDRFSAERTGGSVSTLTIQRTQQEDSAVYLCASSDRVYEKLFFGSGTQLSVL.

This clone has a single count. The J gene is TRBJ1-5, the V gene TRBV5-6; D possibly corresponds to TRBD1 (6 bases). Per the germline V gene, CDR1 is SGHDT and CDR2 is YYEEEE. V was clipped by 3 bases and J by 0 bases, with 13 bases between them. The CDR3 covers 16 residues. The CDR3 sequence is CASSSQAGVSNQPQHF. The CDR3 DNA reads as TGTGCCAGCAGCTCCCAGGCAGGGGTTAGCAATCAGCCCCAGCATTTT.

The chain couples TRBV4-2 to TRBJ2-2; D gene unclear. Trimming took off 1 base at V and 11 bases at J, with 8 bases between the two ends. Germline CDR1 is LGHNA and CDR2 is YNFKEQ. The CDR3 totals 12 residues. Here the CDR3 reads CASSQGLGELFF. CDR3 DNA: TGTGCCAGCAGCCAAGGACTCGGAGAGCTGTTTTTT.

This rearrangement joins TRBV28 to TRBJ1-2, with D tentatively TRBD1 (6 bases). CDR1 and CDR2 (germline): MDHEN, SYDVKM. V shed 6 bases and J shed 5 bases, with 16 bases lying between them. This CDR3 comprises 14 residues. CDR3 DNA sequence: TGTGCCAGCAGACCCGAAGGGGGAGGGTATGGCTACACCTTC. It yields the protein CASRPEGGGYGYTF.

The chain carries TRBV11-2 and TRBJ1-5; no reliable D call. The CDR3 extends over 15 amino acids. CDR1 and CDR2 from the germline V gene are SGHAT and FQNNGV. V lost 5 bases and J lost 2, with 13 bases in between. CDR3 coding DNA: TGTGCCAGCAGCCTCGCGGGTGGTCGCAATCAGCCCCAGCATTTT. Translated, it gives CASSLAGGRNQPQHF.

The CDR3 sequence is CASSSTPTPGTEAFF. In nucleotides, the CDR3 is TGTGCCAGCAGTTCGACCCCGACCCCGGGGACTGAAGCTTTCTTT. V and J are TRBV28 and TRBJ1-1; D ambiguous. CDR3 size: 15 residues. V was shortened by 4 bases and J by 5 bases, with 17 bases between the two germline ends. In germline, CDR1 is MDHEN, CDR2 SYDVKM.